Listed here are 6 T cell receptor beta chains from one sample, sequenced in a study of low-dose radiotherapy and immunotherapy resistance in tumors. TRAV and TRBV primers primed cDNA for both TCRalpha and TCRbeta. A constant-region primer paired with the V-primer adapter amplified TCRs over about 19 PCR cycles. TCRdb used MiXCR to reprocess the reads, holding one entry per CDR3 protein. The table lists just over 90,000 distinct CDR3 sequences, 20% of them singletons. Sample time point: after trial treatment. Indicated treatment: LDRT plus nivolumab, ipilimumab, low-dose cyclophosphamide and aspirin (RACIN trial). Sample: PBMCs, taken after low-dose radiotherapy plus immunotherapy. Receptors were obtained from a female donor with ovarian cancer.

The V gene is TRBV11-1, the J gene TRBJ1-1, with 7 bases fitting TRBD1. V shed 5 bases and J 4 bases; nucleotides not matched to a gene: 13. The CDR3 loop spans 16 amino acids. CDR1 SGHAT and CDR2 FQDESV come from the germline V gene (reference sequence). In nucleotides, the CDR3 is TGTGCCAGCAGCCCACGGGACAGTTATCCCGTCACTGAAGCTTTCTTT. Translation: CASSPRDSYPVTEAFF.

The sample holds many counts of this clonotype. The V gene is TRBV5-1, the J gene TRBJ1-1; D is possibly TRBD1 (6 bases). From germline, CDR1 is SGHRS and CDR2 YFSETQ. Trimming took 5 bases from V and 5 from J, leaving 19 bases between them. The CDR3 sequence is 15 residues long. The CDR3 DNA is TGCGCCAGCAGTTCCATGGGCCAGGGGAGGACTGAAGCTTTCTTT. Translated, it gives CASSSMGQGRTEAFF.

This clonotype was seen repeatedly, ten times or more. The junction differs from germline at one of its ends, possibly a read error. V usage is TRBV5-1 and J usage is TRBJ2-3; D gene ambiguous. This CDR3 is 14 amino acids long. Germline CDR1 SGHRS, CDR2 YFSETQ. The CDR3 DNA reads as TGTGCCAGCAGCTCAGCGAGCCGCACAGATACGCAGTATTTT. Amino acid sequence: CASSSASRTDTQYF.

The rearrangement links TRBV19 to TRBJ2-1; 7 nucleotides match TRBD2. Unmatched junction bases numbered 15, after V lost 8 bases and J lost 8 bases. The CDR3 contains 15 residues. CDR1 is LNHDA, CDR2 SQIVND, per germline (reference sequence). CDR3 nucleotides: TGTGCCAGTCTTGATGGGGGGGAGGGCCACGATGAGCAGTTCTTC. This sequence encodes CASLDGGEGHDEQFF.

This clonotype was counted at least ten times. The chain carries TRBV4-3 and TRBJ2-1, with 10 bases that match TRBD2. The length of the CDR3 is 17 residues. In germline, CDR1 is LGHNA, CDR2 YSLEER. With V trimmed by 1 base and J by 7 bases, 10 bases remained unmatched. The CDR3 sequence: CASSQGRLAGVRNEQFF. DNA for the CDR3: TGCGCCAGCAGCCAAGGCCGTCTAGCGGGAGTAAGAAATGAGCAGTTCTTC.

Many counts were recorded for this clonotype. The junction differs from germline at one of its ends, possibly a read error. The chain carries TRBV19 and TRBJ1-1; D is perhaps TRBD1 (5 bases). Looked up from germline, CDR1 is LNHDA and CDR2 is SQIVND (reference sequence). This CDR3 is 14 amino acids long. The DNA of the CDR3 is TGCGCCAGCAGCATCGGGGGACCGAACACTGAAGCTTTCTTT. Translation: CASSIGGPNTEAFF.